The clone carrying this T cell receptor (beta chain) turned up a few times. Its specificity is not known. A much more abundant neighbour one base away suggests this may be a read error. The sample originates from a study of CD8+CD57+ T cells in acquired aplastic anemia. Points from the study as a whole: Fewer than 30 CD8+ CDR3 sequences were shared between patients and controls.

CDR3 size: 11 residues. CDR1 and CDR2 from the germline V gene are LGHNT and FRNRAP. The study profiled TCR beta VDJ and CDR3 using genomic DNA as template. MiXCR, applied by TCRdb to the reads, yields one record per CDR3 protein. The sample has more than 100,000 distinct CDR3 sequences, 41% seen once; the top ten hold 8% to 9.5%. The V and J genes are TRBV12-5 and TRBJ1-4; no definite D call. Input material: sorted CD4+, CD8+, or CD8+CD57+ T cells (not recorded which) from PBMCs. This TCR was sampled from a human donor in good health, serving as a control. CDR3 loop: CASGYGEKLLF. The CDR3 nucleotides are TGTGCTAGTGGCTACGGTGAAAAACTGCTTTTT.